This is a list of T cell receptor beta chains from one sample in a study of regulatory T cells in long-lasting Graves disease. Each CDR3 protein is one row after TCRdb ran MiXCR on the multiplex PCR reads. The sample shows over 500,000 distinct CDR3 sequences, roughly 15% of them seen only once. These data were also reused for a study on T cells in Graves' hyperthyroidism and ophthalmopathy.

Sequenced material: peripheral blood mononuclear cells (PBMCs), taken at new diagnosis, from a patient treated with antithyroid drugs. The receptors derive from a man aged 18 to 35 with Graves disease. Both conserved end residues are part of each CDR3. D genes are given only for firm matches. Expanded clones are given a class, and other clones once, few, many or no size at all.

.	TRBV28	TRBJ2-5	many	CASSVYVGSNSETQYF	TGTGCCAGCAGTGTATATGTCGGCAGCAATTCGGAGACCCAGTACTTC
TRBD1	TRBV19	TRBJ2-1	.	CASSIDLGQGASNEQFF	TGTGCCAGTAGTATAGATCTCGGGCAGGGGGCTTCGAATGAGCAGTTCTTC
.	TRBV18	TRBJ2-5	few	CASSPWAAQETQYF	TGTGCCAGCTCACCATGGGCAGCCCAAGAGACCCAGTACTTC
.	TRBV5-6	TRBJ2-7	.	CASSFPTGEQYF	TGTGCCAGCAGTTTTCCGACCGGCGAGCAGTACTTC
TRBD2	TRBV9	TRBJ2-3	.	CASSVEASGGRTDTQYF	TGTGCCAGCAGCGTAGAGGCTAGCGGGGGCCGCACAGATACGCAGTATTTT
.	TRBV6-1	TRBJ2-1	few	CASGRLGETYNEQFF	TGTGCCAGCGGTCGGTTGGGGGAGACCTACAATGAGCAGTTCTTC
.	TRBV28	TRBJ2-6	many	CASRSGANVLTF	TGTGCCAGCAGGAGTGGGGCCAACGTCCTGACTTTC
.	TRBV12-3/TRBV12-4	TRBJ1-4	.	CASSGALNEKLFF	TGTGCCAGCAGCGGAGCCTTAAATGAAAAACTGTTTTTT
.	TRBV28	TRBJ2-7	many	CASSVGVGIYEQYF	TGTGCCAGCAGTGTCGGGGTGGGCATTTACGAGCAGTACTTC
TRBD1	TRBV20-1	TRBJ1-1	.	CSAPRTGGQTEAFF	TGCAGTGCTCCCCGAACAGGGGGCCAAACTGAAGCTTTCTTT
TRBD1	TRBV15	TRBJ2-1	few	CATSRAGTANEQFF	TGTGCCACCAGCAGAGCAGGGACAGCTAATGAGCAGTTCTTC
.	TRBV12-3/TRBV12-4	TRBJ1-4	many	CASSTRRGNEKLFF	TGTGCCAGCAGTACGCGACGAGGGAATGAAAAACTGTTTTTT
.	TRBV28	TRBJ2-2	many	CASSLEAKNTGELFF	TGTGCCAGCAGTTTAGAGGCGAAGAACACCGGGGAGCTGTTTTTT
.	TRBV6-1	TRBJ1-2	many	CASSEPWEQGGYTF	TGTGCCAGCAGTGAACCCTGGGAGCAAGGTGGCTACACCTTC
.	TRBV11-2	TRBJ2-5	many	CASSPRGPSQETQYF	TGTGCCAGCAGCCCCCGCGGCCCGTCGCAAGAGACCCAGTACTTC
TRBD1	TRBV18	TRBJ1-1	many	CASSPPSGTGDRAFF	TGTGCCAGCTCACCACCGTCTGGGACAGGGGACCGAGCTTTCTTT
.	TRBV12-3/TRBV12-4	TRBJ1-3	.	CASLGNGNTIYF	TGTGCCAGCCTCGGCAATGGAAACACCATATATTTT
TRBD1	TRBV12-3/TRBV12-4	TRBJ1-2	many	CASSQQGFYGYTF	TGTGCCAGCAGTCAACAGGGGTTCTATGGCTACACCTTC
.	TRBV3-1	TRBJ2-3	once	CASNGGGGAREGSADTQYF	TGTGCCAGCAACGGGGGCGGCGGGGCCCGAGAGGGGAGCGCAGATACGCAGTATTTT
.	TRBV12-3/TRBV12-4	TRBJ1-2	many	CASSFDPRPYGYTF	TGTGCCAGCAGTTTTGACCCGAGGCCCTATGGCTACACCTTC
.	TRBV5-8	TRBJ2-7	many	CASSHRGGKQYF	TGTGCCAGCAGTCATAGAGGGGGGAAGCAGTACTTC
TRBD2	TRBV20-1	TRBJ2-7	many	CSARGTSGEGVYEQYF	TGCAGTGCTAGAGGGACTAGCGGAGAAGGGGTCTACGAGCAGTACTTC
.	TRBV7-2	TRBJ2-2	many	CASSPKGGNTGELFF	TGTGCCAGCAGCCCGAAGGGCGGGAACACCGGGGAGCTGTTTTTT
TRBD2	TRBV5-1	TRBJ2-7	many	CASSPGLAGAAYEQYF	TGCGCCAGCAGCCCAGGACTAGCGGGAGCAGCCTACGAGCAGTACTTC
.	TRBV12-3/TRBV12-4	TRBJ1-2	many	CASSSLTPGEDGYTF	TGTGCCAGCAGCTCTCTAACCCCCGGGGAGGATGGCTACACCTTC
.	TRBV20-1	TRBJ2-7	many	CSASTRFRLDEQYF	TGCAGTGCTAGTACTAGATTCCGCCTGGACGAGCAGTACTTC
.	TRBV24-1	TRBJ2-1	.	CATSDLKTGHNEQFF	TGTGCCACCAGTGATCTCAAGACCGGGCACAATGAGCAGTTCTTC
TRBD2	TRBV7-3	TRBJ2-3	many	CASSLTVAGEDTQYF	TGTGCCAGCAGCTTAACTGTGGCGGGAGAGGATACGCAGTATTTT
.	TRBV11-3	TRBJ2-2	few	CASRQGTGELFF	TGTGCCAGCAGGCAGGGCACCGGGGAGCTGTTTTTT
.	TRBV28	TRBJ2-2	many	CASSFRGLATGELFF	TGTGCCAGCAGTTTTAGGGGACTTGCCACCGGGGAGCTGTTTTTT
.	TRBV20-1	TRBJ2-3	many	CSASTPTPRTDTQYF	TGCAGTGCTAGTACGCCCACGCCTCGCACAGATACGCAGTATTTT
.	TRBV4-1	TRBJ2-5	few	CASSQGGGNTETQYF	TGCGCCAGCAGCCAGGGAGGCGGGAACACGGAGACCCAGTACTTC
TRBD2	TRBV2	TRBJ2-1	many	CASSALVGTSEKGNEQFF	TGTGCCAGCAGTGCTTTGGTAGGGACTAGCGAAAAAGGGAATGAGCAGTTCTTC
TRBD1	TRBV27	TRBJ1-2	.	CASSLNRGDYGYTF	TGTGCCAGCAGTTTAAACAGGGGAGACTATGGCTACACCTTC
.	TRBV3-1	TRBJ1-6	few	CASRQWNSPLHF	TGTGCCAGCCGACAGTGGAATTCACCCCTCCACTTT
TRBD2	TRBV28	TRBJ2-1	few	CASSRRTSGYHNEQFF	TGTGCCAGCAGTCGTCGGACTAGCGGGTATCACAATGAGCAGTTCTTC
.	TRBV12-3/TRBV12-4	TRBJ2-7	many	CASSPEYEQYF	TGTGCCAGCAGTCCCGAGTACGAGCAGTACTTC
.	TRBV15	TRBJ2-7	.	CATSRDRGSSYEQYF	TGTGCCACCAGCAGAGATCGTGGGAGCTCCTACGAGCAGTACTTC
.	TRBV11-2	TRBJ1-4	.	CASSNSIPGLIEKLFF	TGTGCCAGCAGCAATAGTATACCAGGGTTAATTGAAAAACTGTTTTTT
.	TRBV2	TRBJ2-7	many	CASTPLGTAHEQYF	TGTGCCAGCACACCCCTTGGGACCGCCCACGAGCAGTACTTC